This T cell receptor beta chain was found in a study of OX40 agonist ivuxolimab in advanced cancers. This clone appeared a few times. The antigen is not known. The repertoire was sequenced with immunoSEQ multiplex PCR; TCRdb's copy has only in-frame clones and lacks some. This repertoire shows roughly 56,000 clones, about 85% found once; its top ten account for about 1%. Overall study results and limits: Partial responders dosed at 0.1-3.0 mg/kg displayed clonal expansion ranking among the lowest.

The CDR3 length is 15 residues. Germline V CDR1 and CDR2: SGHKS, YYEKEE (reference sequence). V shed 1 base and J 4 bases; nucleotides not matched to a gene: 6. This receptor was obtained from an adult with an advanced solid tumor such as melanoma, head and neck, liver or kidney cancer. V gene TRBV5-5 combines with J gene TRBJ2-3, with TRBD1 matching over 7 bases. Sequencing used CD4+ or CD8+ T cells sorted from blood, obtained in a trial of the OX40 agonist ivuxolimab. The DNA of the CDR3 is TGTGCCAGCAGCTTGATGGGACAGAACCCAGATACGCAGTATTTT. This sequence encodes CASSLMGQNPDTQYF.